The 18 T cell receptor beta chains in this list originate from one sample, sequenced in a study of blood T cells in healthy people across ages. A sample-barcoded 5' primer and a J-beta primer mix were used in a second PCR of about 7 to 12 cycles. TCRdb re-called the 5' RACE reads through MiXCR, storing one row per CDR3 protein. The repertoire consists of around 900,000 distinct CDR3 sequences, with around 30% occurring once and the leading ten covering roughly 17%. Sequenced sample: blood. These receptors were collected from a woman aged 80 or over in good health.

The chain recombines TRBV20-1 with TRBJ1-2, with unresolved D. The CDR3 totals 14 residues. The germline V and J ends were trimmed by 3 bases and 5 bases, with 16 bases remaining between them. The germline V gene encodes CDR1 DFQATT and CDR2 SNEGSKA (reference sequence). CDR3 amino acids: CSASEDSATYGYTF. CDR3 DNA: TGCAGTGCTAGTGAGGACTCAGCTACGTATGGCTACACCTTC.

This clonotype was counted only a few times. V is TRBV9 and J is TRBJ2-7; 11 nucleotides match TRBD2. There are 16 residues in the CDR3. Germline CDR1 and CDR2: SGDLS and YYNGEE. Trimming cost V 2 bases and J 7 bases; bases outside gene matches: 11. The CDR3 bases are TGTGCCAGCAGCGTCCAACCTAGCGGGGGGTACAATGAGCAGTACTTC. Translated: CASSVQPSGGYNEQYF.

Regarding this clonotype: A much larger clone differs from this one at a single base, so this may be a read error. The V call is TRBV9, the J call TRBJ2-5, with D possibly being TRBD1 or TRBD2 (5 bases each). V lost 3 bases to trimming and J lost 9 bases, with 12 bases between them. Germline CDR1 is SGDLS and CDR2 is YYNGEE. The CDR3 has 12 amino acids. CDR3 loop: CASSAGLEAQYF. As DNA, the CDR3 is TGTGCCAGCAGCGCAGGGTTGGAGGCCCAGTACTTC.

This clonotype was observed a handful of times. A much larger clonotype is one base distant, so this may be a read error. This rearrangement joins TRBV7-2 to TRBJ2-3, with 9 nucleotides matching TRBD1. The CDR3 covers 15 residues. Germline-derived CDR1 and CDR2 are SGHTA and FQGNSA. The CDR3 DNA reads as TGTGCCAGCAGCCTTCGACAGGGGGGATTAGATGCGCAGTATTTT. Protein sequence: CASSLRQGGLDAQYF.

The V gene is TRBV7-6, the J gene TRBJ2-7; D ambiguous. Germline CDR1 is SGHVS and CDR2 is FNYEAQ. Trimming pared 2 bases from V and 2 bases from J, leaving 10 bases between. This CDR3 comprises 14 residues. The CDR3 region is CASSLSHGTYEQYF. The CDR3 DNA reads TGTGCCAGCAGCTTAAGTCACGGTACCTACGAGCAGTACTTC.

Regarding this clonotype: One end of the junction is discordant with germline, which a read error may explain. V usage is TRBV4-1 and J usage is TRBJ1-1; TRBD1 is a possible D gene (5 bases). Germline V CDR1 and CDR2: MGHRA, YSYEKL. The CDR3 is 18 amino acids. CDR3 bases: TGCGCCGGCAGCCTCCAAGTCGGGACCGCTTTCGTTGCGGCTGAAGCTTTCTTT. Encoded protein: CAGSLQVGTAFVAAEAFF.

This chain links TRBV13 with TRBJ2-5; a possible D gene is TRBD1 (6 bases). The ends were cut back, 5 bases at V and 5 bases at J, with 18 bases in the middle. Germline-derived CDR1 and CDR2 are PRHDT and FYEKMQ (reference sequence). This CDR3 is 15 amino acids long. The CDR3 bases are TGTGCCAGCAGCCCCCAGGGGTCTCGTGGTGAGACCCAGTACTTC. It yields the protein CASSPQGSRGETQYF. Filled out from reference TRBV13 and TRBJ2-5, the complete variable domain reads AAGVIQSPRHLIKEKRETATLKCYPIPRHDTVYWYQQGPGQDPQFLISFYEKMQSDKGSIPDRFSAQQFSDYHSELNMSSLELGDSALYFCASSPQGSRGETQYFGPGTRLLVL.

On this clonotype: At one end, the junction sequence differs from germline, possibly due to a read error. CDR3 bases: TGTACCAGCTCACCGGGAGGGGGGTCCTACGAGCAGTACTTC. Its translation is CTSSPGGGSYEQYF. The chain combines TRBV18 with TRBJ2-7, with 8 bases lining up with TRBD2. CDR1 is KGHSH, CDR2 LQKENI, per germline. The CDR3 totals 14 residues.

The rearrangement links TRBV3-1 to TRBJ2-5, with 8 nucleotides matching TRBD1. The CDR3 is 15 amino acids. Germline V gene sequence: CDR1 LGHDT, CDR2 YNNKEL (reference sequence). The V gene end was trimmed by 4 bases and the J gene end by 11 bases; junction bases not matched to a gene: 15. In DNA, the CDR3 is TGTGCCAGCAGCCGCCAGGGGACAGGTACCTACGGGCAGTACTTC. It specifies CASSRQGTGTYGQYF.

To note about this clonotype: A single base separates this from a much larger clone, so it may be a read error. V and J are TRBV28 and TRBJ2-1, with D uncertain. Germline V gene lookup returns CDR1 MDHEN and CDR2 SYDVKM. This CDR3 region has 11 residues. Trimming cost V 5 bases and J 8 bases, with 7 bases left between them. The CDR3 nucleotides are TGTGCCAGCAGTGGGCAATATGAGCAGTTCTTC. Translating it yields CASSGQYEQFF.

V usage is TRBV12-3 or TRBV12-4 and J usage is TRBJ2-3, with D perhaps TRBD1 or TRBD2 (5 bases each). The CDR3 spans 15 residues. V shed 6 bases and J shed 0 bases, with 13 bases lying between them. DNA of the CDR3: TGTGCCAGCAGGTCCCAGGGAGTGAGCACAGATACGCAGTATTTT. Its protein is CASRSQGVSTDTQYF.

CDR3 sequence reads: CASSLVHCEQYF. In DNA form, the CDR3 reads TGTGCCAGCAGTTTAGTACATTGCGAGCAGTACTTC. The V call is TRBV27, the J call TRBJ2-5, with no clear D. The end of the DNA fits TRBJ2-7 better, so the J call may be wrong. The CDR3 loop spans 12 amino acids. CDR1 is MNHEY, CDR2 SMNVEV, per germline (reference sequence).

This clonotype was counted at least ten times. The rearrangement joins TRBV5-1 to TRBJ2-1; TRBD2 aligns across 8 bases. CDR1 SGHRS and CDR2 YFSETQ come from the germline V gene. There are 16 residues in the CDR3. V lost 4 bases to trimming and J lost 4 bases; unmatched junction nucleotides: 10. DNA for the CDR3: TGCGCCAGCAGCCAAAGAGCGGGGGCGAATTACAATGAGCAGTTCTTC. It codes for CASSQRAGANYNEQFF.

This clonotype was seen more than once but under ten times. With a much larger clone just one base away, this may be a read error. V usage is TRBV20-1 and J usage is TRBJ2-3, with D perhaps TRBD1 (5 bases). This CDR3 is 12 amino acids long. Germline lookup yields CDR1 DFQATT and CDR2 SNEGSKA (reference sequence). The CDR3 region is CRARPQGDTQYF. The CDR3 DNA follows: TGCAGGGCTAGACCCCAGGGAGATACGCAGTATTTT.

The table lists this clonotype with many counts. The chain combines TRBV24-1 with TRBJ2-7; D is undetermined. Trimming removed 2 bases from V and 0 bases from J, with 7 bases in between. The CDR3 sequence is 14 residues long. The V gene's germline CDR1 is KGHDR and CDR2 SFDVKD. The CDR3 bases are TGTGCCACCAGTGATTCTGGGGACTCCTACGAGCAGTACTTC. Its protein is CATSDSGDSYEQYF.

This clonotype was counted only a few times. Given a much more abundant clone one base away, this may be a read error. The rearrangement joins TRBV20-1 to TRBJ2-7, with D possibly matching TRBD1 (6 bases). V lost 5 bases to trimming and J lost 6 bases, with 17 bases between them. There are 13 residues in the CDR3. Germline V gene lookup returns CDR1 DFQATT and CDR2 SNEGSKA (reference sequence). CDR3 protein: CSAYRQESSEQYF. The CDR3 DNA is TGCAGTGCTTACCGACAGGAGAGCAGCGAGCAGTACTTC.

The V gene is TRBV13, the J gene TRBJ2-1, with TRBD2 matching 7 bases. Unmatched junction bases numbered 6, after V lost 1 base and J lost 6 bases. Germline values: CDR1 PRHDT, CDR2 FYEKMQ (reference sequence). The CDR3 totals 15 residues. CDR3 sequence (DNA): TGTGCCAGCAGCTTAGATCAGCGGGAAGGCAATGAGCAGTTCTTC. Protein product: CASSLDQREGNEQFF.

In the case of this clonotype: One base away lies a much larger clone, so this may be a sequencing read error. The chain employs TRBV29-1 and TRBJ2-4; unclear D gene. The J call may be wrong; the DNA end is better matched by TRBJ2-7. CDR3 length equals 13 residues. Germline V CDR1 and CDR2: SQVTM, ANQGSEA. CDR3 coding DNA: TGCAGCGTGACATCTAGGTTACTTGGCGAGCAGTACTTC. Translated, it gives CSVTSRLLGEQYF.